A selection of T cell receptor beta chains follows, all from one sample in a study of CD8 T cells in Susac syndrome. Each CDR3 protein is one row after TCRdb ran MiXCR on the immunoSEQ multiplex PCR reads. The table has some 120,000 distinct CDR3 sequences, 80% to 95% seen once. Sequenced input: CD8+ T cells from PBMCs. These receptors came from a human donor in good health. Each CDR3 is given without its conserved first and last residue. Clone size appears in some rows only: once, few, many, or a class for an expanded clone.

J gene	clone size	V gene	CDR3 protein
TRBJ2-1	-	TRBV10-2	ASRSTSGGGNEQF
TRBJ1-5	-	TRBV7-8	ASSLSRTTGSGNQPQH
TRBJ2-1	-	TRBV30	AGRPSGGSRSYNEQF
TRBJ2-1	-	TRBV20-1	SAGGTSGYNEQF
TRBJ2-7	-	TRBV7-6	ASSPIAGEVGEQY
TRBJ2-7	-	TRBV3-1	ASSQALSSYEQY
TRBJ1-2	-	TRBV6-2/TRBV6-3	ASSYSTGAGGYT
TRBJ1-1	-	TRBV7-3	ASSQLSNTEAF
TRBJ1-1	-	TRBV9	ASSPSSGGNTEAF
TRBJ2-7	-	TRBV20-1	SASSLSADEQY
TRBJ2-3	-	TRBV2	ASSEARVGWTDTQY
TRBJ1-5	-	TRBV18	ASSPTRRDQPQH
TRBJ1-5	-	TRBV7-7	ASSTGYNQPQH
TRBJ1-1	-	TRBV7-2	ASSSTGRRLMAF
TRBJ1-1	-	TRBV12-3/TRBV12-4	ASSLSDLNTEAF
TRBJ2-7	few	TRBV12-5	ASALGPRSYEQY
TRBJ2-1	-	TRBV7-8	ASSSDSGAEQF